A selection of T cell receptor beta chains follows, all from one sample in a study of vaccination effects on CD4 cells after COVID-19. Produced via immunoSEQ multiplex PCR; TCRdb's table is partial and in-frame only. The repertoire consists of around 47,000 clones, with roughly four fifths occurring once and the leading ten covering 25% to 30%. For these TCRs, the target antigens are not known. The sample consisted of CD4+ T cells from PBMCs cultured with a peptide pool, taken before COVID-19 vaccination. Receptors were obtained from a human donor who had a prior SARS-CoV-2 infection. Each CDR3 is given with its conserved first and last residue. A D gene is named only where the DNA matches it firmly. Clone size is given for some rows only: seen once, a few or many times, or a class if the clone is expanded.

d_call j_call clone_size v_call cdr3_nt cdr3_aa
TRBD2 TRBJ2-1 - TRBV4-2 TGTGCCAGCAGCCAAGAAGCCGGGACTAGCGATGCCTCCTACAATGAGCAGTTCTTC CASSQEAGTSDASYNEQFF
- TRBJ1-2 few TRBV7-5 TGTGCCAGAAGCTTTAAAAGGGTAGGGAACTATGGCTACACCTTC CARSFKRVGNYGYTF
- TRBJ2-1 few TRBV5-6 TGTGCCAGCAGCACTATTGTCAGCTCCTACAATGAGCAGTTCTTC CASSTIVSSYNEQFF
TRBD1 TRBJ1-3 - TRBV18 TGTGCCAGCTCACCTGGACAGGGGAGGTCTGGAAACACCATATATTTT CASSPGQGRSGNTIYF
- TRBJ2-2 once TRBV11-3 TGTGCCAGCAGCTTAGGGGAACTAGCCGGGGAGCTGTTTTTT CASSLGELAGELFF
- TRBJ2-7 - TRBV18 TGTGCCAGCTCACAGGGTTCTAGCTACGAGCAGTACTTC CASSQGSSYEQYF
TRBD2 TRBJ2-7 - TRBV18 TGTGCCAGCTCACCAGTGGTCGGCGGGGGGGGAGTCTACGAGCAGTACTTC CASSPVVGGGGVYEQYF
- TRBJ1-5 - TRBV5-6 TGTGCCAGCAGCCAAAAGGGGGGGGTACAGCCCCAGCATTTT CASSQKGGVQPQHF
- TRBJ2-5 - TRBV7-3 TGTGCCAGCAGCCCGACGGGACTCCAAGAGACCCAGTACTTC CASSPTGLQETQYF
- TRBJ2-5 - TRBV29-1 TGCAGCGTTGTGGGCATCCAAGAGACCCAGTACTTC CSVVGIQETQYF
- TRBJ2-3 - TRBV11-2 TGTGCCAGCAGCTACACGGGTGCTAGCACAGATACGCAGTATTTT CASSYTGASTDTQYF
TRBD1 TRBJ1-1 - TRBV10-3 TGTGCCATCAGGGTTCAGGGGGGCACTGAAGCTTTCTTT CAIRVQGGTEAFF
- TRBJ1-2 - TRBV3-1/TRBV3-2 TGTGCCAGCAGCCAAGATGACCGACAGGCAGCTAACTATGGCTACACCTTC CASSQDDRQAANYGYTF
- TRBJ2-5 - TRBV7-6 TGTGCCAGCAGCTTAGCGGGGGGGCCTCGAGAGACCCAGTACTTC CASSLAGGPRETQYF
- TRBJ2-1 - TRBV5-1 TGCGCCAGCAGCTCCCCTCGGACCAACTACAATGAGCAGTTCTTC CASSSPRTNYNEQFF
- TRBJ1-4 - TRBV4-2 TGTGCCAGCAGCCAAGATCCCAGGGGTGATGAAAAACTGTTTTTT CASSQDPRGDEKLFF
- TRBJ2-5 - TRBV29-1 TGCAGCGTTGAAGATCCTGGGCGAGAGACCCAGTACTTC CSVEDPGRETQYF
- TRBJ2-3 - TRBV5-4 TGTGCCAGCAGCTCGGGGACCCCGCCAGATACGCAGTATTTT CASSSGTPPDTQYF
TRBD1 TRBJ2-3 - TRBV23-1 TGCGCCAGCAGTCAATCCGAGCACCGGGACAGGGGCATCACAGATACGCAGTATTTT CASSQSEHRDRGITDTQYF
- TRBJ2-2 few TRBV7-3 TGTGCCAGCAGCAGGGACGTGAACACCGGGGAGCTGTTTTTT CASSRDVNTGELFF
TRBD1 TRBJ1-2 - TRBV6-5 TGTGCCAGCAGTCCGGGACAGGGTCGGAACACCTTC CASSPGQGRNTF
- TRBJ2-5 - TRBV5-1 TGCGCCAGCAGCTTGGCGGTTGCGCACCTGTACCAAGAGACCCAGTACTTC CASSLAVAHLYQETQYF
- TRBJ2-3 - TRBV7-8 TGTGCCAGCAGCCCAACAATCCTTTTGGGGGGCACAGATACGCAGTATTTT CASSPTILLGGTDTQYF
TRBD1 TRBJ2-1 - TRBV15 TGTGCCACCAGCAGAGGAAGACAGGGAACTAAAGATGAGCAGTTCTTC CATSRGRQGTKDEQFF
TRBD1 TRBJ1-1 medium-sized TRBV7-6 TGTGCCAGCAGCGCCAACGTTAACAGGGGACAAACTGAAGCTTTCTTT CASSANVNRGQTEAFF
- TRBJ2-1 - TRBV20-1 TGCAGTGCTAGTCGGTCTAGCTTCGATGAGCAGTTCTTC CSASRSSFDEQFF
TRBD1 TRBJ2-3 - TRBV20-1 TGCAGTGCTAGTGACATACAGGGGACAGATACGCAGTATTTT CSASDIQGTDTQYF